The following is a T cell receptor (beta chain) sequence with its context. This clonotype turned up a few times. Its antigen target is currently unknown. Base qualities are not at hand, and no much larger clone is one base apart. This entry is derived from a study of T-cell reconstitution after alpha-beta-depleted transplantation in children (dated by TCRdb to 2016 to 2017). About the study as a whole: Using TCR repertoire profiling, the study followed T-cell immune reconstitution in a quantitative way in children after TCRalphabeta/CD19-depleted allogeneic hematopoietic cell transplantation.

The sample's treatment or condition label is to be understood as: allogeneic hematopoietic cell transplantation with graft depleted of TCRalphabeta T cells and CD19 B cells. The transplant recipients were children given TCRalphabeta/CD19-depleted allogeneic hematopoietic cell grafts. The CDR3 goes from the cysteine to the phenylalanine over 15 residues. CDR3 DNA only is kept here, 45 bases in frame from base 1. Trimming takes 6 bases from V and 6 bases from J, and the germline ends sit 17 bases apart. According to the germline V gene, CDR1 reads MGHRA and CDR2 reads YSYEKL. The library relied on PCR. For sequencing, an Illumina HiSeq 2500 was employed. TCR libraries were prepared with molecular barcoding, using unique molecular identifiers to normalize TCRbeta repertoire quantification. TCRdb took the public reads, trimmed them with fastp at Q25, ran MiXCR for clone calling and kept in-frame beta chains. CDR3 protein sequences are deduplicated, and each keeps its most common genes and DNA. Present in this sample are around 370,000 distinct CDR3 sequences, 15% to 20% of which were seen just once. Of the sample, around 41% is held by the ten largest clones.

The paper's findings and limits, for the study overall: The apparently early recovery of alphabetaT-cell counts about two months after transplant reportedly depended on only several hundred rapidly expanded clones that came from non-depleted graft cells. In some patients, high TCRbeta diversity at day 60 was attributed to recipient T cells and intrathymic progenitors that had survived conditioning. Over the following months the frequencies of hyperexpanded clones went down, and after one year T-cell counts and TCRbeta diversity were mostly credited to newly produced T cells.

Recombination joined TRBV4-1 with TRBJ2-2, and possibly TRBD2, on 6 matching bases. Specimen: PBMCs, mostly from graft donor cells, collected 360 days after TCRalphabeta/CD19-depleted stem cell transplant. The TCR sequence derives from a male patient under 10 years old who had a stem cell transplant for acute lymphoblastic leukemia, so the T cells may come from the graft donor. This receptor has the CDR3 CASSSGGGAPGELFF. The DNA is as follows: TGCGCCAGCAGTTCCGGGGGTGGGGCTCCCGGGGAGCTGTTTTTT.